Listed here are 23 T cell receptor beta chains from one sample, sequenced in a study of blood T cell repertoires in COVID-19. Libraries were prepared by immunoSEQ multiplex PCR; TCRdb keeps only in-frame clonotypes and omits some of them. The sample holds around 220,000 clones, about 86% seen once. The sample was peripheral blood. The receptors shown here come from a woman aged 50 to 60 with COVID-19, enrolled during active disease.

V is TRBV19 and J is TRBJ2-1; 12 positions agree with TRBD2. This CDR3 contains 17 residues. In germline, CDR1 is LNHDA, CDR2 SQIVND (reference sequence). Unmatched junction bases numbered 3, after V lost 1 base and J lost 2 bases. Written as DNA, the CDR3 is TGTGCCAGTAGTATAGTGGCTAGCGGGGGGGCCTACAATGAGCAGTTCTTC. Amino acids: CASSIVASGGAYNEQFF.

The chain is built from TRBV15 and TRBJ1-2, with a weak D call TRBD1 (6 bases). The length of the CDR3 is 14 residues. Trimming shortened V by 2 bases and J by 2 bases, and 9 bases separated the two germline ends. Germline CDR1 and CDR2: LNHNV and YYDKDF (reference sequence). CDR3 in DNA: TGTGCCACCAGCAGACCTACAGGGAACTATGGCTACACCTTC. This encodes CATSRPTGNYGYTF. Using reference TRBV15 and TRBJ1-2 for the parts outside the CDR3, the full variable domain is DAMVIQNPRYQVTQFGKPVTLSCSQTLNHNVMYWYQQKSSQAPKLLFHYYDKDFNNEADTPDNFQSRRPNTSFCFLDIRSPGLGDTAMYLCATSRPTGNYGYTFGSGTRLTVV.

The V gene is TRBV18, the J gene TRBJ1-5; perhaps TRBD1 as D (5 bases). The CDR3 has 15 amino acids. Germline CDR1 reads KGHSH; CDR2 reads LQKENI. Trimming removed 2 bases from V and 1 base from J, with 9 bases in between. The CDR3 loop reads CASSPGAASNQPQHF. The CDR3 DNA sequence: TGTGCCAGCTCACCAGGGGCAGCGAGCAATCAGCCCCAGCATTTT.

The rearrangement uses TRBV27 and TRBJ1-2; the match to TRBD1 covers 9 bases. CDR3 length: 16 residues. The germline gives CDR1 MNHEY, CDR2 SMNVEV (reference sequence). V lost 5 bases and J lost 4; bases outside the gene matches: 11. The CDR3 coding sequence is TGTGCCAGCAGTCTTACCGGGACAGGGACTTTCTATGGCTACACCTTC. This translates into CASSLTGTGTFYGYTF.

The gene calls are TRBV4-1 and TRBJ1-3; tentative D call: TRBD1 (5 bases). V shed 2 bases and J shed 3 bases, with 20 bases lying between them. CDR3 size: 18 residues. The germline gives CDR1 MGHRA, CDR2 YSYEKL. CDR3 amino acids: CASSQLLSKTVNGNTIYF. The DNA for the CDR3 is TGCGCCAGCAGCCAACTCCTGAGCAAGACAGTTAATGGAAACACCATATATTTT.

The chain couples TRBV11-2 to TRBJ1-1, with D tentatively TRBD1 (5 bases). The CDR3 runs 13 residues. Trimming pared 5 bases from V and 1 base from J, leaving 8 bases between. Germline V lookup: CDR1 SGHAT, CDR2 FQNNGV. This chain's CDR3 is CASSLDRNTEAFF. The CDR3 DNA reads as TGTGCCAGCAGCCTCGACAGGAACACTGAAGCTTTCTTT.

The rearrangement links TRBV27 to TRBJ1-6, with unresolved D. Trimming shortened V by 5 bases and J by 2 bases, and 13 bases separated the two germline ends. The CDR3 contains 16 residues. Germline CDR1 is MNHEY and CDR2 is SMNVEV (reference sequence). CDR3 region: CASSRATGTYNSPLHF. DNA for the CDR3: TGTGCCAGCAGTCGAGCCACCGGGACCTATAATTCACCCCTCCACTTT.

This chain joins TRBV7-8 and TRBJ1-4; D gene uncertain. This CDR3 is built from 18 residues. Germline values: CDR1 SGHVS, CDR2 FQNEAQ. Between the trimmed V and J ends, which lost 5 bases and 8 bases, there was a span of 27 bases. This chain's CDR3 is CASSPGPRRREGREKLFF. The DNA for the CDR3 is TGTGCCAGCAGCCCCGGCCCCCGACGAAGGGAGGGTAGGGAAAAACTGTTTTTT. The full variable domain, completed using reference TRBV7-8 and TRBJ1-4, is GAGVSQSPRYKVAKRGQDVALRCDPISGHVSLFWYQQALGQGPEFLTYFQNEAQLDKSGLPSDRFFAERPEGSVSTLKIQRTQQEDSAVYLCASSPGPRRREGREKLFFGSGTQLSVL.

CDR3 in amino acids: CASSHSTGGGEYQETQYF. DNA for the CDR3: TGTGCCAGCAGCCATTCGACGGGGGGCGGGGAGTACCAAGAGACCCAGTACTTC. The genes are TRBV3-1 (or the pseudogene TRBV3-2) and TRBJ2-5; D perhaps matches TRBD2 (7 bases). Germline V gene data show CDR1 as LGHDT and CDR2 as YNNKEL (reference sequence). V was clipped by 3 bases and J by 0 bases, with 20 bases between them. The length of the CDR3 is 18 residues.

This clone was recorded once. The CDR3 is CASSYLRGSLNYGYTF. As DNA, the CDR3 is TGTGCCAGCAGCTACTTGCGGGGCAGCTTGAACTATGGCTACACCTTC. The V and J genes are TRBV11-2 and TRBJ1-2; maybe TRBD1 (5 bases). The V end was cut by 4 bases, the J end by 2 bases, with 17 bases between. Germline CDR1 is SGHAT and CDR2 is FQNNGV. The CDR3 loop spans 16 amino acids.

The CDR3 DNA reads TGCGCCAGCAGCTCCGGGACTAATTTGGTAAACATTCAGTACTTC. It encodes CASSSGTNLVNIQYF. The chain is built from TRBV5-1 and TRBJ2-4; 7 bases are a match to TRBD2. V shed 3 bases and J 6 bases; nucleotides not matched to a gene: 9. CDR3 size: 15 residues. The germline V gene encodes CDR1 SGHRS and CDR2 YFSETQ.

The genes are TRBV5-1 and TRBJ2-3; TRBD1 aligns across 7 bases. V shed 4 bases, J shed 6 bases, and the junction held 5 bases outside the gene matches. Germline V lookup: CDR1 SGHRS, CDR2 YFSETQ. The CDR3 sequence is 13 residues long. DNA of the CDR3: TGCGCCAGCAGCAACAGGGGCCGTGATACGCAGTATTTT. Amino acids: CASSNRGRDTQYF. The whole variable domain, filled in from reference TRBV5-1 and TRBJ2-3, reads KAGVTQTPRYLIKTRGQQVTLSCSPISGHRSVSWYQQTPGQGLQFLFEYFSETQRNKGNFPGRFSGRQFSNSRSEMNVSTLELGDSALYLCASSNRGRDTQYFGPGTRLTVL.

The chain joins TRBV5-4 to TRBJ1-3; D possibly corresponds to TRBD1 (6 bases). CDR3 length equals 14 residues. V was clipped by 4 bases and J by 4 bases, with 12 bases between them. CDR1 SGHNT and CDR2 YYREEE come from the germline V gene (reference sequence). The DNA of the CDR3 is TGTGCCAGCAGCACACAGGGTTCAGGAAACACCATATATTTT. Residues: CASSTQGSGNTIYF.

The sample holds many counts of this clone. The J gene is TRBJ2-7, the V gene TRBV5-6; 7 positions match TRBD1. V lost 1 base to trimming and J lost 2 bases; unmatched junction nucleotides: 9. CDR1 and CDR2 from the germline V gene are SGHDT and YYEEEE. The CDR3 is 16 amino acids. The DNA for the CDR3 is TGTGCCAGCAGCTTGATAGGTGCAGGGGGACCCTACGAGCAGTACGTC. Protein product: CASSLIGAGGPYEQYV.

V is TRBV4-1 and J is TRBJ2-1; maybe TRBD2 (9 bases). The V end was cut by 4 bases, the J end by 7 bases, with 20 bases between. This CDR3 is 16 amino acids long. CDR1 and CDR2 (germline): MGHRA, YSYEKL. In nucleotides, the CDR3 is TGCGCCAGCAGCCTCCAGGGGGCTAGCGGGGTTAATGAGCAGTTCTTC. Translating gives CASSLQGASGVNEQFF.

This clone was seen only once. The chain combines TRBV19 with TRBJ1-1, with TRBD1 matching 8 bases. The CDR3 extends over 13 amino acids. The germline V gene encodes CDR1 LNHDA and CDR2 SQIVND (reference sequence). The V segment lost 8 bases and the J segment 10 bases; nucleotides outside the gene matches: 12. The CDR3 region has the DNA TGTGCCAGTGAAACCCCAGGGGGCGCAGGAGCTTTCTTT. This sequence encodes CASETPGGAGAFF.

This chain uses TRBV6-5 with TRBJ1-5; maybe TRBD1 (5 bases). Trimming left V 7 bases short and J 1 base short, with 14 bases between. The germline CDR1 and CDR2 sequences are MNHEY and SVGAGI. The CDR3 extends over 15 amino acids. The CDR3 loop reads CASTLSWGSNQPQHF. The CDR3 DNA is TGTGCCAGCACCCTAAGTTGGGGCAGCAATCAGCCCCAGCATTTT.

The genes are TRBV11-3 and TRBJ2-1; TRBD2 agrees at 12 bases. This CDR3 has 16 amino acids. The J segment lost 7 bases and the V segment lost 4 bases, leaving 8 bases of the junction unmatched. CDR1 and CDR2 (germline): SGHNT, YENEEA. The CDR3 nucleotides are TGTGCCAGCAGCTCTAGCGGGGGGGGCCCCACAAATGAGCAGTTCTTC. This encodes CASSSSGGGPTNEQFF. The full variable domain, in which reference TRBV11-3 and TRBJ2-1 provide the parts outside the CDR3, is EAGVVQSPRYKIIEKKQPVAFWCNPISGHNTLYWYLQNLGQGPELLIRYENEEAVDDSQLPKDRFSAERLKGVDSTLKIQPAELGDSAVYLCASSSSGGGPTNEQFFGPGTRLTVL.

V and J are TRBV10-3 and TRBJ2-7; D unresolved. From germline, CDR1 is ENHRY and CDR2 SYGVKD. Trimming removed 2 bases at V and 5 bases at J, with 10 bases between. The CDR3 is 13 amino acids. The CDR3 sequence is CAISEPDEDEQYV. The CDR3 DNA is TGTGCCATCAGTGAGCCTGACGAGGACGAGCAGTACGTC.

J is TRBJ1-1 and V is TRBV10-1, with D maybe TRBD1 (6 bases). The CDR3 runs to 16 residues. Germline CDR1 and CDR2: WNHNN and SYGVQD (reference sequence). Trimming left V 0 bases short and J 4 bases short, with 15 bases between. The CDR3 DNA reads TGCGCCAGCAGTGAGTCGGGTAGAGGGGGATCCACTGAAGCTTTCTTT. Protein product: CASSESGRGGSTEAFF.

The chain recombines TRBV12-3 or TRBV12-4 with TRBJ2-1, with a tentative D call TRBD1 (5 bases). V shed 5 bases and J shed 10 bases, with 12 bases lying between them. The CDR3 is made up of 12 amino acids. The chain's CDR3 is CASSDSLGEQFF. The CDR3 region has the DNA TGTGCCAGCAGTGACAGCTTGGGGGAGCAGTTCTTC.

The chain combines TRBV12-3 or TRBV12-4 with TRBJ1-4, with D unresolved. V was trimmed by 6 bases and J by 5 bases, leaving 10 bases between them. The CDR3 loop spans 13 amino acids. The CDR3 nucleotides read TGTGCCAGCAGCAGAGGTGTAAATGAAAAACTGTTTTTT. Translation gives CASSRGVNEKLFF.

V gene TRBV6-6 combines with J gene TRBJ1-4, with 10 bases that match TRBD1. Per germline, CDR1 MNHNY and CDR2 SVGAGI (reference sequence). CDR3 length: 15 residues. V gave up 6 bases and J gave up 5 bases; unmatched junction bases: 6. DNA for the CDR3: TGTGCCAGCAGACGACCGGGACAGGGGAATGAAAAACTGTTTTTT. Encoded protein: CASRRPGQGNEKLFF.